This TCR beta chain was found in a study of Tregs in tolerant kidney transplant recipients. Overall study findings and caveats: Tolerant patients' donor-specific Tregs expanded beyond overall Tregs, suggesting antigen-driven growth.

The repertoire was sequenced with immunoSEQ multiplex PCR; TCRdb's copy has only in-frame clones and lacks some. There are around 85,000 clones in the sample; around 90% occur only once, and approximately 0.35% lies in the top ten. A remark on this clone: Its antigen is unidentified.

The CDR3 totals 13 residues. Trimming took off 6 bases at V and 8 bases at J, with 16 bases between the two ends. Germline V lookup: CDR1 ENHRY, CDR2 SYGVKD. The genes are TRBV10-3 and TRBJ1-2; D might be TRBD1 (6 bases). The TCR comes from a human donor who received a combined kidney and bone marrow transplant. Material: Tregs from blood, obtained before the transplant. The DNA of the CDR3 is TGTGCCATCAGACAACAGGGCACCGGGGGCTACACCTTC. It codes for CAIRQQGTGGYTF.